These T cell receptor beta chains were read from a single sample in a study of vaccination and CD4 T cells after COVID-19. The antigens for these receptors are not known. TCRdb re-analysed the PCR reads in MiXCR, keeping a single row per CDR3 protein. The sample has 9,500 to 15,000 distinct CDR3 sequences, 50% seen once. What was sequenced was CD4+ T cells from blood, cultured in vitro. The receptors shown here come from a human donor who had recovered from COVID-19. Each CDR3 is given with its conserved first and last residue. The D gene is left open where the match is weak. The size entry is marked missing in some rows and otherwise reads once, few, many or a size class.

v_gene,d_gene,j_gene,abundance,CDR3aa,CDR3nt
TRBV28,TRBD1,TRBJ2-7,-,CASSLLQGGSSEQYF,TGTGCCAGCAGTTTATTACAGGGGGGAAGTAGCGAGCAGTACTTC
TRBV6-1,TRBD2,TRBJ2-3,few,CASRREREARDTQYF,TGTGCCAGCAGGCGGGAGCGGGAGGCCAGGGATACGCAGTATTTT
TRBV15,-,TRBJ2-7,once,CATSRDRGQSYEQYF,TGTGCCACCAGCAGAGATCGAGGGCAGTCCTACGAGCAGTACTTC
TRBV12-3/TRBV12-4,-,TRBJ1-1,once,CASSGEGFPGAFF,TGTGCCAGCAGTGGGGAGGGATTCCCCGGAGCTTTCTTT
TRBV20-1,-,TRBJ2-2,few,CSAREAGRGTGELFF,TGCAGTGCTAGAGAGGCCGGGAGAGGCACCGGGGAGCTGTTTTTT
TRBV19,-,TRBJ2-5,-,CASSRTGTSETQYF,TGTGCCAGTAGCCGAACCGGGACTTCAGAGACCCAGTACTTC
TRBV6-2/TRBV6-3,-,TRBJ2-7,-,CASSYPDSYEQYF,TGTGCCAGCAGTTACCCCGACAGCTACGAGCAGTACTTC
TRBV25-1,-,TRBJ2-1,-,CASTELVGPGSLEQFF,TGTGCCAGCACTGAACTTGTGGGACCGGGATCACTTGAGCAGTTCTTC
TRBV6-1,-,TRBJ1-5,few,CASSGGQSNQPQHF,TGTGCCAGCAGTGGGGGACAAAGCAATCAGCCCCAGCATTTT
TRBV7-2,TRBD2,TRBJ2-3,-,CASSSGTSFYTDTQYF,TGTGCCAGCAGCTCCGGGACTAGTTTCTACACAGATACGCAGTATTTT
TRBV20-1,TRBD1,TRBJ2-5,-,CSARRDRGFKETQYF,TGCAGTGCTAGAAGGGACAGAGGTTTCAAAGAGACCCAGTACTTC
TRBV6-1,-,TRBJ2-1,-,CASSFESSYNEQFF,TGTGCCAGCAGCTTCGAAAGCTCCTACAATGAGCAGTTCTTC
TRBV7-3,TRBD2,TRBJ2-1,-,CASSLSSGRSYNEQFF,TGTGCCAGCAGCTTATCTAGCGGGAGATCCTACAATGAGCAGTTCTTC
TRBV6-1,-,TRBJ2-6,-,CASRPRFSGANVPTF,TGTGCCAGCAGGCCAAGATTTTCTGGGGCCAACGTCCCGACTTTC
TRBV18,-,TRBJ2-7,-,CASSPGTLSYEQYF,TGTGCCAGCTCACCCGGGACCCTCTCCTACGAGCAGTACTTC
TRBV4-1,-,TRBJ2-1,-,CASSQVTGPYNEQFF,TGCGCCAGCAGCCAAGTGACGGGCCCCTACAATGAGCAGTTCTTC
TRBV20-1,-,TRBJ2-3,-,CSAINSGDEADTQYF,TGCAGTGCTATTAATTCCGGAGATGAGGCAGATACGCAGTATTTT
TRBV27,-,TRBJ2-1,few,CASSLSFWPGREYNEQFF,TGTGCCAGCAGTTTATCGTTTTGGCCAGGGAGAGAATACAATGAGCAGTTCTTC
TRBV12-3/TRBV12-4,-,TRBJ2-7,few,CASSLAGAQYYEQYF,TGTGCCAGCAGTTTAGCGGGAGCCCAGTACTACGAGCAGTACTTC
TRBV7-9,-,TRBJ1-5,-,CASSLGDTNYQPQHF,TGTGCCAGCAGCTTAGGAGACACCAACTATCAGCCCCAGCATTTT
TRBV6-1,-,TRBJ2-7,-,CATLPRGYEQYF,TGTGCCACCTTACCAAGGGGCTACGAGCAGTACTTC
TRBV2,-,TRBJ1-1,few,CASSDGSIPNTEAFF,TGTGCCAGCAGTGATGGATCAATTCCTAACACTGAAGCTTTCTTT
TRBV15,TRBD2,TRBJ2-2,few,CATSRKGLAGENTGELFF,TGTGCCACCAGCAGAAAGGGACTAGCGGGAGAGAACACCGGGGAGCTGTTTTTT
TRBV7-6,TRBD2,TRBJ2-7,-,CASSPLGLVDEQYF,TGTGCCAGCAGCCCCCTTGGACTAGTTGACGAGCAGTACTTC
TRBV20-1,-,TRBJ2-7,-,CSARVSGVEQYF,TGCAGTGCTAGAGTCTCAGGGGTCGAGCAGTACTTC
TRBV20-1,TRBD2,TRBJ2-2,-,CSASVSGSETGELFF,TGCAGTGCGAGTGTTAGCGGGAGCGAGACCGGGGAGCTGTTTTTT
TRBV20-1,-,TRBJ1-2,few,CSAWDLEHGYTF,TGCAGTGCGTGGGACCTCGAGCATGGCTACACCTTC
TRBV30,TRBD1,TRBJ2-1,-,CAWTYPGDSSYNEQFF,TGTGCCTGGACTTACCCCGGGGACAGTAGCTACAATGAGCAGTTCTTC
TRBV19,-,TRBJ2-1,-,CASSLTPLRRQSANEQFF,TGTGCCAGTAGTTTGACCCCCCTAAGGAGACAGTCGGCTAATGAGCAGTTCTTC
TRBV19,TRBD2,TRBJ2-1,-,CASSMLAGGPNEQFF,TGTGCCAGTAGTATGCTAGCGGGAGGGCCAAATGAGCAGTTCTTC
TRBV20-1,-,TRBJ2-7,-,CSASSGREQYF,TGCAGTGCTAGCTCCGGCAGGGAGCAGTACTTC
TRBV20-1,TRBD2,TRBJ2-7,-,CSAFPAGGPWQYF,TGCAGTGCCTTCCCAGCGGGAGGCCCTTGGCAGTACTTC
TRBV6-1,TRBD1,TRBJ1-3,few,CASNKRQGAGNTIYF,TGTGCCAGCAATAAGAGACAGGGGGCTGGAAACACCATATATTTT